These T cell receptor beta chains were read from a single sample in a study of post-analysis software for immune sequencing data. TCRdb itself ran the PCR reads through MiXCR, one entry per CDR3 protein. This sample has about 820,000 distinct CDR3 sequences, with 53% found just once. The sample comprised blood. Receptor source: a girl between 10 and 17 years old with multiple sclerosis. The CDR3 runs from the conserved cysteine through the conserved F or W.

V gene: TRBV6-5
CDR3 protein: CASSSTGTEAFF

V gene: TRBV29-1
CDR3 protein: CSVAGRRYEQYF

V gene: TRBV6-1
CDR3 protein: CASSGVGYNEQFF

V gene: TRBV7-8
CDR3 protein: CASSSARPYNEQFF

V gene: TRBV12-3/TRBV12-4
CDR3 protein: CASRIYPTGHEQYF

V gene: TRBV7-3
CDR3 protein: CANLGLAGGDTQYF

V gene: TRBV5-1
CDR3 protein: CASSYSGTGILSTEAFF

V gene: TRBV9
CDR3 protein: CASSFGTRYEQYF

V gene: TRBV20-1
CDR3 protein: CSARGVFGAFF

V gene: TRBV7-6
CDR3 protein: CASSPVRASGEQFF

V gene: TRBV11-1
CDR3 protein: CASSPRGLWGTDTQYF

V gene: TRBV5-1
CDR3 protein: CASSGGSGISYEQYF

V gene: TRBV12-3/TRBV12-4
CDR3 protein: CASSPVDRVEAFF

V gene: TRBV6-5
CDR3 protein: CASSAERGYSYEQYF

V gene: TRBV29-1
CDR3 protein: CSVERSQGHGYAF

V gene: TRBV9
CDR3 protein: CASSVDGRDEKLFF